Given below is one T cell receptor beta chain in context. What it binds is unknown. The source of the sample is a study of cytomegalovirus exposure and HLA in healthy donors. 60 Vbeta and 13 Jbeta primers were used in PCR. Sequencing was performed with immunoSEQ multiplex PCR; in TCRdb, only in-frame clones are kept and a portion is missing. The table lists approximately 110,000 clones, under 85% of them singletons, with under 10% in the top ten. Broader study findings: It was likely that a cluster of highly shared sequence variants was a sequencing artifact. Cytomegalovirus-associated TCR beta chains were listed, numbering 150 to 200.

The donors gave bone marrow, and they were healthy. This TCR was sampled from a man in his forties or fifties in good health and CMV-seronegative. Sequencing was carried out using PBMCs.

DNA of the CDR3: TGTGCCAGCAGCTTAAACCGGGAGCGGGGGGGAGGTGATACGCAGTATTTT. It codes for CASSLNRERGGGDTQYF. This sequence joins TRBV7-6 and TRBJ2-3, with 10 positions matching TRBD2. This CDR3 is built from 17 residues. Germline V gene data show CDR1 as SGHVS and CDR2 as FNYEAQ. V lost 2 bases and J lost 6; bases outside the gene matches: 11.